The 7 T cell receptor beta chains listed next were all sequenced from one sample in a study of patients with pleural tuberculosis. TCRdb ran MiXCR on the reads and lists one entry per CDR3 protein. This sample has roughly 27,000 distinct CDR3 sequences, with more than 15% found just once. Sequencing input: peripheral blood. The receptors derive from a human donor with pleural tuberculosis.

The sample holds many counts of this clonotype. The chain is built from TRBV20-1 and TRBJ2-2, with 7 nucleotides matching TRBD2. V was pared by 1 base and J by 7 bases, with 6 bases of the junction left unmatched. CDR3 length: 14 amino acids. Germline V gene data show CDR1 as DFQATT and CDR2 as SNEGSKA (reference sequence). The CDR3 DNA sequence: TGCAGTGCTAGAGGAGGGGAGGGGAACGGGGAGCTGTTTTTT. Protein sequence: CSARGGEGNGELFF.

This clonotype was seen ten or more times. V usage is TRBV3-1 and J usage is TRBJ2-5, with a possible D match to TRBD1 (6 bases). Deletions cut 1 base from V and 7 bases from J, with 19 bases between. CDR3 length: 16 amino acids. Germline CDR1 reads LGHDT; CDR2 reads YNNKEL (reference sequence). The CDR3 reads CASSQGFGPKGGTQYF. CDR3 DNA sequence: TGTGCCAGCAGCCAAGGCTTCGGACCTAAAGGGGGGACCCAGTACTTC.

A note on this clonotype: At one end, the junction sequence differs from germline, possibly due to a read error. The V and J genes are TRBV12-3 or TRBV12-4 and TRBJ1-1, with D uncertain. CDR3 length: 13 residues. The CDR3 sequence: CAGSTALNTDAFF. As DNA, the CDR3 is TGTGCCGGCAGTACAGCTCTGAACACTGATGCTTTCTTT.

Many counts were recorded for this clonotype. The rearrangement uses TRBV12-3 or TRBV12-4 and TRBJ2-3; TRBD1 is a possible D gene (5 bases). V dropped 7 bases and J dropped 1 base, with 15 bases sitting between them. The CDR3 length is 15 residues. CDR3 DNA sequence: TGTGCCAGCACCGTAAGGTGGGGCGGCACAGATACGCAGTATTTT. Translation: CASTVRWGGTDTQYF.

This clonotype was detected ten times or more. This chain links TRBV12-3 or TRBV12-4 with TRBJ1-2; D uncertain. The length of the CDR3 is 14 residues. Deletions cut 2 bases from V and 4 bases from J, with 11 bases between. For the CDR3, the DNA is TGTGCCAGCAGTTTAAGTTCGGGTAGCTATGGCTACACCTTC. The encoded protein is CASSLSSGSYGYTF.

This clonotype was found many times. The chain joins TRBV4-1 to TRBJ2-1, with TRBD1 matching over 8 bases. CDR1 is MGHRA, CDR2 YSYEKL, per germline. The length of the CDR3 is 15 residues. The junction had 8 bases not matched to a gene; V was cut back by 3 bases and J by 7 bases. CDR3 in DNA: TGCGCCAGCAGCCATGGGCAGGGGGCGCGTAATGAGCAGTTCTTC. This gives the protein CASSHGQGARNEQFF.

There are many counts of this clonotype. Here the CDR3 reads CASSSPRDGEETQYF. The CDR3 region has the DNA TGTGCCAGCAGTTCTCCAAGGGACGGGGAGGAGACCCAGTACTTC. This chain links TRBV12-3 or TRBV12-4 with TRBJ2-5; the D gene could be TRBD1 or TRBD2 (5 bases each). Trimming shortened V by 4 bases and J by 5 bases, and 17 bases separated the two germline ends. The length of the CDR3 is 15 residues.